One sample yielded the 5 T cell receptor beta chains listed below, sequenced in a study of T-cell reconstitution after alpha-beta-depleted transplantation in children. TCRbeta library construction was performed incorporating unique molecular identifiers. MiXCR, applied by TCRdb to the PCR reads, yields one record per CDR3 protein. This table has over 150,000 distinct CDR3 sequences, less than 15% appearing once. Sequencing was performed on PBMCs from the stem cell graft donor, taken from the stem cell graft. The source of these receptors is a human donor who donated a stem cell graft to a child with acute lymphoblastic leukemia.

This clonotype appeared many times. The gene calls are TRBV3-1 and TRBJ2-7, with TRBD2 identical over 10 bases. The germline gives CDR1 LGHDT, CDR2 YNNKEL (reference sequence). The CDR3 has 16 residues. Trimming took 3 bases from V and 3 from J; bases not matched to a gene: 8. CDR3 nucleotides: TGTGCCAGCAGCCAGCCTAGCGGGAGAGGTAGCTACGAGCAGTACTTC. Its protein is CASSQPSGRGSYEQYF.

The rearrangement links TRBV14 to TRBJ2-1; 12 nucleotides line up with TRBD2. This CDR3 has 17 residues. Germline V CDR1 and CDR2: SGHDN, FVKESK. The ends lost 5 bases at V and 3 bases at J; junction bases unmatched: 8. The CDR3 is CASSTLVTSGSYNEQFF. The CDR3 DNA follows: TGTGCCAGCAGCACCCTCGTGACTAGCGGGAGCTACAATGAGCAGTTCTTC.

This clonotype was observed a handful of times. The rearrangement uses TRBV20-1 and TRBJ2-3, with 9 positions matching TRBD2. V dropped 3 bases and J dropped 4; count of bases not matched to a gene: 5. Germline loops: CDR1 DFQATT, CDR2 SNEGSKA (reference sequence). CDR3 length: 14 residues. In DNA form, the CDR3 reads TGCAGTGCTAGTAGCGGGAGCTACCCAGATACGCAGTATTTT. This encodes CSASSGSYPDTQYF.

This clonotype has at least ten counts. The chain links TRBV12-3 or TRBV12-4 to TRBJ1-6; D remains unclear. The CDR3 consists of 13 residues. V was shortened by 8 bases and J by 12 bases, with 17 bases between the two germline ends. CDR3 residues: CASSGYYGGPLHF. As DNA, the CDR3 is TGTGCCAGCTCCGGGTATTACGGAGGACCCCTCCACTTT.

This clonotype came up once. This chain connects TRBV18 to TRBJ1-5, with unresolved D. Trimming removed 2 bases from V and 4 bases from J, with 9 bases in between. The CDR3 is 14 amino acids. Germline CDR1 is KGHSH and CDR2 is LQKENI. The CDR3: CASSPSTANQPQHF. In nucleotides, the CDR3 is TGTGCCAGCTCACCATCGACGGCTAATCAGCCCCAGCATTTT.